A selection of T cell receptor beta chains follows, all from one sample in a study of blood T cell repertoires in COVID-19. TCRdb's copy holds only in-frame clones and misses some; the assay was immunoSEQ multiplex PCR. Of approximately 190,000 clones listed, over 80% are singletons. The sequencing input was peripheral blood. The receptors stem from a woman aged 40 to 49 with acute or convalescent COVID-19. Each CDR3 is given with its conserved first and last residue. D genes are given only for firm matches. The listing skips clone size in some rows; elsewhere it reads once, few, many or a size class.

clone_size | j_call | d_call | v_call | cdr3_aa | cdr3_nt
NA | TRBJ1-1 | NA | TRBV2 | CASTRGGGAFF | TGTGCCAGCACCCGGGGAGGGGGAGCTTTCTTT
few | TRBJ2-2 | NA | TRBV10-1 | CASNPSSNTGELFF | TGCGCCAGCAATCCCTCCTCCAACACCGGGGAGCTGTTTTTT
NA | TRBJ2-7 | NA | TRBV28 | CASGGTGSYEQYF | TGTGCCAGCGGGGGGACGGGCAGCTACGAGCAGTACTTC
NA | TRBJ1-6 | NA | TRBV30 | CAWSQNNSPLHF | TGTGCCTGGTCACAGAATAATTCACCCCTCCACTTT
NA | TRBJ2-3 | TRBD1 | TRBV25-1 | CAETGTGITDTQYF | TGTGCGGAGACCGGGACAGGGATCACAGATACGCAGTATTTT
once | TRBJ2-5 | NA | TRBV20-1 | CSAPRQETQYF | TGCAGTGCTCCCAGGCAAGAGACCCAGTACTTC
many | TRBJ1-5 | TRBD1 | TRBV2 | CASDGQGAGQPQHF | TGTGCCAGCGACGGACAGGGGGCGGGTCAGCCCCAGCATTTT
NA | TRBJ2-2 | NA | TRBV7-3 | CASSPNLPGELFF | TGTGCCAGCAGCCCAAACTTGCCTGGGGAGCTGTTTTTT
NA | TRBJ1-1 | TRBD1 | TRBV5-1 | CASSFRTGVMNTEAFF | TGCGCCAGCAGCTTTAGAACAGGGGTCATGAACACTGAAGCTTTCTTT
NA | TRBJ2-1 | TRBD2 | TRBV3-1/TRBV3-2 | CASSPSGRAPGVQFF | TGTGCCAGCAGCCCCAGCGGGAGGGCGCCCGGAGTGCAGTTCTTC
NA | TRBJ2-5 | NA | TRBV5-1 | CASSLWSRSGQETQYF | TGCGCCAGCAGCTTGTGGAGTAGAAGTGGCCAAGAGACCCAGTACTTC
NA | TRBJ2-3 | TRBD2 | TRBV18 | CASSTLAGGGTDTQYF | TGTGCCAGCTCGACTCTAGCGGGGGGCGGCACAGATACGCAGTATTTT
NA | TRBJ2-7 | TRBD1 | TRBV28 | CASSSGTGPYEQYF | TGTGCCAGCAGTTCCGGGACAGGCCCCTACGAGCAGTACTTC
NA | TRBJ2-6 | NA | TRBV5-3 | CARSFCVVAGKSSGANVLTF | TGTGCCAGAAGCTTTTGCGTTGTTGCGGGGAAGAGCTCTGGGGCCAACGTCCTGACTTTC
NA | TRBJ2-4 | NA | TRBV6-1 | CASSEAGGDGNIQYF | TGTGCCAGCAGTGAAGCAGGCGGGGACGGAAACATTCAGTACTTC
once | TRBJ1-6 | TRBD1 | TRBV6-5 | CASGWGQTSPLHF | TGTGCCAGCGGATGGGGACAGACTTCACCCCTCCACTTT
NA | TRBJ1-4 | NA | TRBV9 | CASSPQGIHGELFF | TGTGCCAGCAGCCCTCAGGGAATCCATGGGGAACTGTTTTTT
few | TRBJ2-1 | NA | TRBV14 | CASSPGGPYNEQFF | TGTGCCAGCAGCCCCGGGGGGCCCTACAATGAGCAGTTCTTC
NA | TRBJ2-3 | NA | TRBV6-1 | CASSEALHSADTQYF | TGTGCCAGCAGTGAAGCGCTTCATAGCGCAGATACGCAGTATTTT
NA | TRBJ1-5 | NA | TRBV6-4 | CASSVESNQPQHF | TGTGCCAGCAGTGTAGAAAGCAATCAGCCCCAGCATTTT
few | TRBJ2-3 | NA | TRBV19 | CASSISGDTQYF | TGTGCCAGTAGTATATCGGGAGATACGCAGTATTTT
NA | TRBJ2-5 | NA | TRBV27 | CASSRGTHGGSETQYF | TGTGCCAGCAGTAGAGGGACCCACGGGGGTTCAGAGACCCAGTACTTC
few | TRBJ1-2 | TRBD1 | TRBV19 | CASSPRDRATYGYTF | TGTGCCAGTAGTCCCCGGGACAGGGCCACCTATGGCTACACCTTC
NA | TRBJ1-1 | TRBD1 | TRBV9 | CASSVEQGNEAFF | TGTGCCAGCAGCGTAGAACAGGGGAATGAAGCTTTCTTT
once | TRBJ2-3 | TRBD2 | TRBV9 | CASSGRLAGGRDTQYF | TGTGCCAGCAGCGGCCGACTAGCGGGGGGGCGAGATACGCAGTATTTT
NA | TRBJ2-3 | TRBD1 | TRBV6-5 | CASSNYRGTQYF | TGTGCCAGCAGCAATTACAGGGGTACGCAGTATTTT
NA | TRBJ1-5 | TRBD1 | TRBV2 | CASSRTGGGNQPQHF | TGTGCCAGCAGTCGGACAGGGGGCGGTAATCAGCCCCAGCATTTT
NA | TRBJ2-5 | NA | TRBV20-1 | CSVRGTETQYF | TGCAGTGTCAGGGGAACAGAGACCCAGTACTTC
NA | TRBJ1-1 | TRBD1 | TRBV10-3 | CAITPKGADTEAFF | TGTGCCATCACCCCAAAGGGGGCGGACACTGAAGCTTTCTTT
NA | TRBJ2-2 | NA | TRBV9 | CASSVATGQTNGELFF | TGTGCCAGCAGCGTAGCTACTGGACAGACGAACGGGGAGCTGTTTTTT
few | TRBJ1-4 | TRBD1 | TRBV19 | CASGTGTNEKLFF | TGTGCCAGTGGGACAGGCACTAATGAAAAACTGTTTTTT
NA | TRBJ2-3 | NA | TRBV2 | CASRLKDTQYF | TGTGCCAGCAGACTAAAGGATACGCAGTATTTT
NA | TRBJ1-1 | NA | TRBV12-3/TRBV12-4 | CASSGRSPAFF | TGTGCCAGTTCAGGAAGGTCCCCGGCTTTCTTT
NA | TRBJ1-5 | NA | TRBV28 | CASSSGSQPQHF | TGTGCCAGCAGTTCCGGGAGTCAGCCCCAGCATTTT
NA | TRBJ1-5 | NA | TRBV19 | CASVQGNQPQHF | TGTGCCAGTGTTCAGGGAAATCAGCCCCAGCATTTT
NA | TRBJ2-5 | NA | TRBV7-8 | CASSQQAIQETQYF | TGTGCCAGCAGCCAACAGGCGATTCAAGAGACCCAGTACTTC
NA | TRBJ2-7 | TRBD2 | TRBV6-5 | CASSYSTGGAYEQYF | TGTGCCAGCAGTTACTCGACGGGAGGGGCCTACGAGCAGTACTTC
NA | TRBJ1-2 | NA | TRBV5-4 | CASSTSNEYYGYTF | TGTGCCAGCAGCACCTCAAACGAGTACTATGGCTACACCTTC
NA | TRBJ2-1 | TRBD2 | TRBV30 | CAWRARTSGRLDEQFF | TGTGCCTGGAGGGCCCGGACTAGCGGGAGGCTGGATGAGCAGTTCTTC
NA | TRBJ2-7 | TRBD2 | TRBV5-8 | CAIRGGEYEQYF | TGTGCCATCCGGGGGGGAGAGTACGAGCAGTACTTC
NA | TRBJ2-4 | TRBD2 | TRBV5-4 | CASSQAGGDKNIQYF | TGTGCCAGCAGCCAAGCGGGAGGCGATAAAAACATTCAGTACTTC
NA | TRBJ2-7 | NA | TRBV5-4 | CASSAGQTYEQYF | TGTGCCAGCAGTGCGGGACAGACCTACGAGCAGTACTTC
NA | TRBJ1-2 | TRBD1 | TRBV5-6 | CASSSTGDGYTF | TGTGCCAGCAGTTCGACAGGGGACGGCTACACCTTC
NA | TRBJ1-2 | TRBD1 | TRBV7-9 | CASSAYSGTVNYGYTF | TGTGCCAGCAGCGCCTATTCCGGGACAGTTAACTATGGCTACACCTTC
NA | TRBJ2-2 | NA | TRBV7-2 | CASSLGAVVTGELFF | TGTGCCAGCAGCTTAGGGGCCGTGGTCACCGGGGAGCTGTTTTTT
NA | TRBJ2-7 | TRBD1 | TRBV10-3 | CAISERVTGGGSEQYF | TGTGCCATCAGTGAGCGGGTGACAGGGGGAGGGTCCGAGCAGTACTTC
NA | TRBJ1-1 | NA | TRBV9 | CASSVLPGVTEAFF | TGTGCCAGCAGCGTACTCCCAGGGGTGACTGAAGCTTTCTTT
NA | TRBJ1-6 | NA | TRBV28 | CASGTRGGSYNSPLHF | TGTGCCAGCGGAACCCGGGGGGGCTCCTATAATTCACCCCTCCACTTT
NA | TRBJ1-1 | TRBD1 | TRBV29-1 | CSGGQLNTEAFF | TGCAGCGGGGGACAGCTGAACACTGAAGCTTTCTTT
NA | TRBJ1-1 | TRBD1 | TRBV6-1 | CASSEINREGGDTEAFF | TGTGCCAGCAGTGAAATAAACAGGGAAGGGGGCGACACTGAAGCTTTCTTT
few | TRBJ1-6 | NA | TRBV4-1 | CASSRGREGNSPLHF | TGCGCCAGCAGCCGGGGGAGGGAGGGCAATTCACCCCTCCACTTT
NA | TRBJ1-1 | NA | TRBV10-3 | CAVGEGHGTEAFF | TGTGCCGTGGGAGAGGGCCATGGGACTGAAGCTTTCTTT
NA | TRBJ2-1 | TRBD2 | TRBV7-8 | CASMPTSGTYNEQFF | TGTGCCAGCATGCCGACTAGCGGAACTTACAATGAGCAGTTCTTC
NA | TRBJ1-2 | TRBD1 | TRBV11-2 | CASSLDRQGAYTF | TGTGCCAGCAGCTTAGATCGCCAGGGGGCCTACACCTTC
NA | TRBJ1-2 | NA | TRBV9 | CASSVTTTMAYGYTF | TGTGCCAGCAGCGTGACTACGACCATGGCTTATGGCTACACCTTC
NA | TRBJ2-7 | NA | TRBV29-1 | CSVETSTGGGMGEQYF | TGCAGCGTTGAAACCTCGACAGGCGGGGGTATGGGCGAGCAGTACTTC
NA | TRBJ2-2 | NA | TRBV5-6 | CASSFKRGSNTGELFF | TGTGCCAGCAGCTTTAAAAGGGGGTCGAACACCGGGGAGCTGTTTTTT